The 15 T cell receptor beta chains reported below all come from one sample, sequenced in a study of blood T cell repertoires in COVID-19. The protocol was immunoSEQ multiplex PCR, while the TCRdb copy is restricted to in-frame clones and leaves out a portion. The sample contains about 87,000 clones, around 87% of which appear only once. Input material: peripheral blood. These receptors all come from a human donor with acute or convalescent COVID-19. The donor label of this sample is uncertain.

The V and J genes are TRBV15 and TRBJ2-2, with D perhaps matching TRBD1 (6 bases). Per germline, CDR1 LNHNV and CDR2 YYDKDF (reference sequence). There are 14 residues in the CDR3. Trimming stripped 0 bases from V and 7 bases from J, with 9 bases between. CDR3 nucleotides: TGTGCCACCAGCAGAGAAGGGGGTATCGGGGAGCTGTTTTTT. Translation gives CATSREGGIGELFF.

The chain carries TRBV28 and TRBJ1-4, with a weak D call TRBD1 (5 bases). V lost 8 bases and J 5 bases, leaving 12 bases between the germline ends. Germline CDR1 and CDR2: MDHEN and SYDVKM. The CDR3 loop spans 13 amino acids. CDR3 region: CASVDSRNEKLFF. CDR3 nucleotide sequence: TGTGCCAGCGTAGACAGCAGAAATGAAAAACTGTTTTTT.

The chain joins TRBV28 to TRBJ2-2; 9 bases fit TRBD2. The J segment lost 7 bases and the V segment lost 5 bases, leaving 8 bases of the junction unmatched. Looked up from germline, CDR1 is MDHEN and CDR2 is SYDVKM. There are 15 residues in the CDR3. The DNA for the CDR3 is TGTGCCAGCAGTACCAGCGGGGGGCCATTCGGGGAGCTGTTTTTT. Protein sequence: CASSTSGGPFGELFF.

This clone was counted once. This rearrangement joins TRBV3-1 (or the pseudogene TRBV3-2) to TRBJ2-1; the D gene is possibly TRBD1 (6 bases). This CDR3 comprises 15 residues. The germline V and J ends were trimmed by 0 bases and 7 bases, with 13 bases remaining between them. Germline V gives CDR1 LGHDT, CDR2 YNNKEL (reference sequence). CDR3 sequence reads: CASSQDLNQGNEQFF. CDR3 nucleotides: TGTGCCAGCAGCCAAGATCTGAACCAGGGGAATGAGCAGTTCTTC.

The rearrangement links TRBV7-2 to TRBJ1-2; D possibly corresponds to TRBD1 (5 bases). Trimming left V 1 base short and J 6 bases short, with 9 bases between. This CDR3 region has 13 residues. Per the germline V gene, CDR1 is SGHTA and CDR2 is FQGNSA. The DNA of the CDR3 is TGTGCCAGCAGCTTAGTCCCAGGGCATGGCTACACCTTC. Its translation is CASSLVPGHGYTF.

The V and J genes are TRBV21-1 and TRBJ2-7; the table assigns TRBD2, which was not confirmed against the DNA. TRBV21-1 is shown as a pseudogene. The CDR3 length is 11 residues. The CDR3 is CAGGGGNEQYF. Written as DNA, the CDR3 is TGCGCGGGCGGGGGGGGGAACGAGCAGTACTTC.

The V and J genes are TRBV7-2 and TRBJ2-7; D is possibly TRBD2 (5 bases). The CDR3 loop spans 12 amino acids. The V gene's germline CDR1 is SGHTA and CDR2 FQGNSA. Deletions cut 3 bases from V and 6 bases from J, with 9 bases between. CDR3 nucleotides: TGTGCCAGCAGCTTTGAGGGAACCGAGCAGTACTTC. Translation: CASSFEGTEQYF.

The CDR3, as DNA: TGTGCCTGGAGTGCGGCTCCTGGACAGGGGATGGGGAACACCGGGGAGCTGTTTTTT. Translation gives CAWSAAPGQGMGNTGELFF. The chain carries TRBV30 and TRBJ2-2; TRBD1 agrees at 9 bases. With V trimmed by 1 base and J by 1 base, 13 bases remained unmatched. The germline CDR1 and CDR2 sequences are GTSNPN and SVGIG (reference sequence). The length of the CDR3 is 19 residues.

The chain joins TRBV30 to TRBJ1-2, with TRBD1 matching over 10 bases. This CDR3 spans 14 amino acids. The trim removed 2 bases at V and 2 bases at J, leaving 2 bases unmatched. The germline V gene has CDR1 GTSNPN and CDR2 SVGIG (reference sequence). The CDR3 is CAWSSGQGNYGYTF. The CDR3 region has the DNA TGTGCCTGGAGTTCGGGACAGGGGAACTATGGCTACACCTTC.

J is TRBJ2-6 and V is TRBV30; TRBD1 matches at 7 bases. J was trimmed by 1 base and V by 8 bases; bases with no gene match: 2. This CDR3 has 13 amino acids. Per the germline V gene, CDR1 is GTSNPN and CDR2 is SVGIG (reference sequence). The CDR3 sequence is CARQGSGANVLTF. In DNA, the CDR3 is TGTGCCCGACAGGGATCTGGGGCCAACGTCCTGACTTTC.

This chain joins TRBV7-9 and TRBJ1-2; 9 positions match TRBD1. V trimming: 5 bases; J trimming: 6 bases; junction bases outside the gene matches: 7. The CDR3 length is 14 residues. Germline assignment: CDR1 SEHNR and CDR2 FQNEAQ (reference sequence). The CDR3 DNA reads TGTGCCAGCAGCCGCCGGGACAGGGACGATGGCTACACCTTC. Amino acids: CASSRRDRDDGYTF.

This chain connects TRBV6-5 to TRBJ1-2, with D unresolved. CDR1 is MNHEY and CDR2 is SVGAGI in the germline V gene. V was shortened by 1 base and J by 1 base, with 7 bases between the two germline ends. The CDR3 contains 14 residues. The CDR3 protein is CASSYYRNNYGYTF. The CDR3 DNA follows: TGTGCCAGCAGTTACTACAGAAATAACTATGGCTACACCTTC.

This chain connects TRBV27 to TRBJ2-6, with TRBD1 matching over 9 bases. CDR3 length: 19 residues. Germline V CDR1 and CDR2: MNHEY, SMNVEV (reference sequence). The V segment lost 3 bases and the J segment 2 bases; nucleotides outside the gene matches: 11. DNA of the CDR3: TGTGCCAGCAGTTTCAGGACAGGGGAAGTCCTTGCTGGGGCCAACGTCCTGACTTTC. Amino acids: CASSFRTGEVLAGANVLTF.

This chain joins TRBV14 and TRBJ2-7; 11 bases match TRBD1. The CDR3 covers 15 residues. Trimming at V came to 5 bases and at J to 4 bases, leaving 7 bases not matched to a gene. In germline, CDR1 is SGHDN, CDR2 FVKESK. The DNA of the CDR3 is TGTGCCAGCAGCGTGACCGGGACAGGGGGTTACGAGCAGTACTTC. Protein: CASSVTGTGGYEQYF. The complete variable domain, with remaining parts taken from reference TRBV14 and TRBJ2-7, reads EAGVTQFPSHSVIEKGQTVTLRCDPISGHDNLYWYRRVMGKEIKFLLHFVKESKQDESGMPNNRFLAERTGGTYSTLKVQPAELEDSGVYFCASSVTGTGGYEQYFGPGTRLTVT.

In this sample, this clone turned up once. The chain links TRBV18 to TRBJ2-2; 11 bases align to TRBD1. The length of the CDR3 is 14 residues. Trimming at V came to 6 bases and at J to 6 bases, leaving 3 bases not matched to a gene. Per the germline V gene, CDR1 is KGHSH and CDR2 is LQKENI. CDR3 nucleotide sequence: TGTGCCAGCTCTCCGGGACAGGGGGCCGGGGAGCTGTTTTTT. This gives the protein CASSPGQGAGELFF. Full variable domain (rest looked up from reference TRBV18 and TRBJ2-2): NAGVMQNPRHLVRRRGQEARLRCSPMKGHSHVYWYRQLPEEGLKFMVYLQKENIIDESGMPKERFSAEFPKEGPSILRIQQVVRGDSAAYFCASSPGQGAGELFFGEGSRLTVL.